This TCR beta chain comes out of a study of blood T cell repertoires in COVID-19. In the original analysis: Reference gene primers were amplified, and this amplification served to estimate nucleated cell counts. This table comes from immunoSEQ multiplex PCR, and its TCRdb copy is limited to in-frame clones, with some not included. The DNA gave D and trimming, while V, J and clone size come from that table. This repertoire shows 70,000 to 85,000 clones, about four fifths found once; its top ten account for 8.5% to 10%. CDR3 length: 13 residues. With 5 bases clipped from V and 8 bases from J, the junction kept 2 bases outside the gene matches. CDR1 is MNHEY and CDR2 is SVGAGI in the germline V gene.

What was sequenced was peripheral blood. The receptor was derived from a human donor in a cohort sampled during active COVID-19. This chain connects TRBV6-5 to TRBJ1-4, with TRBD1 matching 10 bases. The CDR3 coding sequence is TGTGCCAGCAGTCGGGACAGGGGAGAAAAACTGTTTTTT. Its protein product is CASSRDRGEKLFF.